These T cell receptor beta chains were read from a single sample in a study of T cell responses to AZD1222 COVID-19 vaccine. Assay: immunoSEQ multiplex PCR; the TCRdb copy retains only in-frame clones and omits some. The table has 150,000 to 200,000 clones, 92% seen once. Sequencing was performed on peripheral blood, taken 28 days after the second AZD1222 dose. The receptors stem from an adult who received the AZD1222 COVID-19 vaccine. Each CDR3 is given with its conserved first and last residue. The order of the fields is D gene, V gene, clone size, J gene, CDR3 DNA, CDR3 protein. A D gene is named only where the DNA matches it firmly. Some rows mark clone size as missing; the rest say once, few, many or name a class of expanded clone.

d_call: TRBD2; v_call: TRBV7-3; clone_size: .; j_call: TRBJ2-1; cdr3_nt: TGTGCCAGCAGCTTAACTAGCGGGAGTAATGAGCAGTTCTTC; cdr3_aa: CASSLTSGSNEQFF
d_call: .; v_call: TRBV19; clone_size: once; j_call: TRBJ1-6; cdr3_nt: TGTGCCAGTAGTATAGGGGGATCTCCCGGGGGGAATTCACCCCTCCACTTT; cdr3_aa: CASSIGGSPGGNSPLHF
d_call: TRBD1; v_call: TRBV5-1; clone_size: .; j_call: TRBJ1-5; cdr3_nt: TGCGCCAGCAGCGTGGGACAGGGGAGTCAGCCCCAGCATTTT; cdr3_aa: CASSVGQGSQPQHF
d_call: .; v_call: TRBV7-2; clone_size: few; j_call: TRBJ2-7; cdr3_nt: TGTGCCAGCAGCTCTGGACGGCTGAGCTACGAGCAGTACTTC; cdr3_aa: CASSSGRLSYEQYF
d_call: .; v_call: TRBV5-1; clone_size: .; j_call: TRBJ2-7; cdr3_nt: TGCGCCAGCAGCTTCAGCGCAGCCCACGAGCAGTACTTC; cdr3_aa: CASSFSAAHEQYF
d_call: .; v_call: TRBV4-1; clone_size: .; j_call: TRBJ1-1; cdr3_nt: TGCGCCAGCAGCCAAGTTGTCAGGAACACTGAAGCTTTCTTT; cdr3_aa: CASSQVVRNTEAFF
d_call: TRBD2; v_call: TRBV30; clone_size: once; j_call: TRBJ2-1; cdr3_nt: TGTGCCTGGAGTGGGCGAGCGGGGGGGCTTTACAATGAGCAGTTCTTC; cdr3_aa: CAWSGRAGGLYNEQFF
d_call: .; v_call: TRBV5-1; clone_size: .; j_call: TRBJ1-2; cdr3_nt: TGCGCCAGCAGCCCCCCGCGAGCGGGCTATGGCTACACCTTC; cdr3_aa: CASSPPRAGYGYTF
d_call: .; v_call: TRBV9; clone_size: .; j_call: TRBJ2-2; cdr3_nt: TGTGCCAGCAGCGTAGGAGGCAGGCCGAACACCGGGGAGCTGTTTTTT; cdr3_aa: CASSVGGRPNTGELFF
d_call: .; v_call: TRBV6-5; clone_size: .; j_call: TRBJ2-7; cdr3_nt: TGTGCCAGCAGTTACCGCCGCGAGAGCTCCTACGAGCAGTACTTC; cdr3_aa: CASSYRRESSYEQYF
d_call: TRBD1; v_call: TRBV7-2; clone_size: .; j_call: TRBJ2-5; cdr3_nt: TGTGCCAGCAGCTTAACAGGGGGCGAGACCCAGTACTTC; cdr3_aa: CASSLTGGETQYF
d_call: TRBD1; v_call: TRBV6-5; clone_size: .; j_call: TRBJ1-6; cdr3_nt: TGTGCCAGCAGTTACCTGGGACAGGGATTTGGGTCACCCCTCCACTTT; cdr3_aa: CASSYLGQGFGSPLHF
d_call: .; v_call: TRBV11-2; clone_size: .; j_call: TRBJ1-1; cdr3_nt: TGTGCCAGCACCGGGGAGAACACTGAAGCTTTCTTT; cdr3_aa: CASTGENTEAFF
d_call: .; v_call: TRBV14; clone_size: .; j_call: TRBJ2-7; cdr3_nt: TGTGCCAGCAGCCAAGATTGGCGGGCCTACGAGCAGTACTTC; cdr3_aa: CASSQDWRAYEQYF
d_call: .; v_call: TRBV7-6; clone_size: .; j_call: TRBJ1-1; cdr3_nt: TGTGCCAGCAGCTTAGGCGAGGGGGAGACTGAAGCTTTCTTT; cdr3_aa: CASSLGEGETEAFF
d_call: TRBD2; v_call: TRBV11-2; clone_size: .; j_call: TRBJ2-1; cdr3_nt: TGTGCCAGCAGCCGGGACGGGAGCGGGAGGGCGGGAAATGAGCAGTTCTTC; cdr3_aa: CASSRDGSGRAGNEQFF
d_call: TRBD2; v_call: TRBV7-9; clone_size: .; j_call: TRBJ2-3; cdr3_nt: TGTGCCAGCAGCTCCCGGACTAGCGGGGCGATCACAGATACGCAGTATTTT; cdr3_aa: CASSSRTSGAITDTQYF
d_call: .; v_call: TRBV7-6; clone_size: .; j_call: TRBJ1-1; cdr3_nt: TGTGCCAGCAGCTTAGGTAGGGGTGACACTGAAGCTTTCTTT; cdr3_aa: CASSLGRGDTEAFF
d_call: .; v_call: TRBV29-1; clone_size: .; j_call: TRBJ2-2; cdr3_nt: TGCAGCGTTGGACCCTTCTGGGGAACCGGGGAGCTGTTTTTT; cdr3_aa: CSVGPFWGTGELFF
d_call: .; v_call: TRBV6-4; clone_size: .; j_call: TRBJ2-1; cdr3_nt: TGTGCCAGCAGAGTATCGGGAGATTACAATGAGCAGTTCTTC; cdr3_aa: CASRVSGDYNEQFF
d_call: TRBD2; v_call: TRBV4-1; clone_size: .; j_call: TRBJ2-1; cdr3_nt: TGCGCCAGCAGCTCCCTCCCGGCGGGGGCCTACAATGAGCAGTTCTTC; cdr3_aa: CASSSLPAGAYNEQFF
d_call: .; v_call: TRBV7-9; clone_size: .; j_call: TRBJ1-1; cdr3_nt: TGTGCCAGCAGCCCAAAGGGGAACACTGAAGCTTTCTTT; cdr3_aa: CASSPKGNTEAFF
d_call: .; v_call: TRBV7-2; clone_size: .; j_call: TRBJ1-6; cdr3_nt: TGTGCCAGCAGCTTAGGTTCCCTTGACAGAATCGATTCACCCCTCCACTTT; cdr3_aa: CASSLGSLDRIDSPLHF
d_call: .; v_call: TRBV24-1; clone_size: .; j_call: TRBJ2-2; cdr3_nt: TGTGCCACTTCGACTGGCATGGACACCGGGGAGCTGTTTTTT; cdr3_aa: CATSTGMDTGELFF
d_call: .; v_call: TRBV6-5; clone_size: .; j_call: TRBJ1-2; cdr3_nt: TGTGCCAGCAGTTACTCCTTAGGGGCTAACTATGGCTACACCTTC; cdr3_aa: CASSYSLGANYGYTF
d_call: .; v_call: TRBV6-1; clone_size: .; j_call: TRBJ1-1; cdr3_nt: TGTGCCAGCAGTGATTGGGGGGATCGGACTGAAGCTTTCTTT; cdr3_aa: CASSDWGDRTEAFF
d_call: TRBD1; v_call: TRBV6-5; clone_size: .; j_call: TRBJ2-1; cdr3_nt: TGTGCCAGCAGTTACCTCGAGGGACAGCCCCAGTTCTTC; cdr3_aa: CASSYLEGQPQFF
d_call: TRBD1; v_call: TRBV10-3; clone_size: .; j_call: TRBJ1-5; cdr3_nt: TGTGCCACCCGACAGGGGCATCAGCCCCAGCATTTT; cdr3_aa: CATRQGHQPQHF
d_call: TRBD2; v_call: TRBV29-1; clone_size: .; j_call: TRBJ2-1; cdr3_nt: TGCGGTATGGCGGGAGGCTACAATGAGCAGTTCTTC; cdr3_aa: CGMAGGYNEQFF
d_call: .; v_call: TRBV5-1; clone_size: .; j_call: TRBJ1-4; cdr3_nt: TGCGCCAGCAGCCTCCGCGGGACTCCTAATGAAAAACTGTTTTTT; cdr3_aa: CASSLRGTPNEKLFF
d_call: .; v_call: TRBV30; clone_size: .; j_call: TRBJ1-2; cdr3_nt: TGTGCCTGGAGGTTCCAGGGGAAGTCGGGGGGCTACACCTTC; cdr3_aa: CAWRFQGKSGGYTF
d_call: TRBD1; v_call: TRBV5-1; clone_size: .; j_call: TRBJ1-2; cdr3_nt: TGCGCCAGCAGCATCGACAGGGGGAACTATGGCTACACCTTC; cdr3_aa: CASSIDRGNYGYTF
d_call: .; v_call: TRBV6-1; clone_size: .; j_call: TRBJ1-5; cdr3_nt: TGTGCCAGCAGCCTTGGTCGCCTAGGACAGCCCCAGCATTTT; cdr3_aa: CASSLGRLGQPQHF
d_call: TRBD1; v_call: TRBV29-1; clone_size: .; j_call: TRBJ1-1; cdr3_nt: TGCAGCGTTGAAGGGGACAGGGCGGTAACTTTCTTT; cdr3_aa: CSVEGDRAVTFF
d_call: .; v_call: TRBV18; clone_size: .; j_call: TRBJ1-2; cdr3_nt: TGTGCCAGCTCACCGCTGGCAGGGGATAACGACACCTTC; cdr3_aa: CASSPLAGDNDTF
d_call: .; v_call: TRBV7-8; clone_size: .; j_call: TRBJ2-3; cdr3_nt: TGTGCCAGCAGCTCCGGCCGGTCGAGAGATACGCAGTATTTT; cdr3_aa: CASSSGRSRDTQYF
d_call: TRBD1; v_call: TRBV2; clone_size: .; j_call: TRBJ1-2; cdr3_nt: TGTGCCAGCAGTGAAGCGGAGACAGGGATCTATGGCTACACCTTC; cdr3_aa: CASSEAETGIYGYTF
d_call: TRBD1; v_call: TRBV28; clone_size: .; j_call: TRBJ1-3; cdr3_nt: TGTGCCAGCCAGGGACAGTCGATCTCTGGAAACACCATATATTTT; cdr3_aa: CASQGQSISGNTIYF
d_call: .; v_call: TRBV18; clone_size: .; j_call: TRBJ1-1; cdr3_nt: TGTGCCAGCTCACGAGACCCTTACTTGAACACTGAAGCTTTCTTT; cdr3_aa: CASSRDPYLNTEAFF
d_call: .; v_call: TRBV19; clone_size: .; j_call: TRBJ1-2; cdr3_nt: TGTGCCAGTACCTCAAAGGCCTTAAAAACCGGGACACCCTATGGCTACACCTTC; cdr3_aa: CASTSKALKTGTPYGYTF
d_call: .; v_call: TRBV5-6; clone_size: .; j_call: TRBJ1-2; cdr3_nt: TGTGCCAGCAGCCTGCGGGGTAACTATGGCTACACCTTC; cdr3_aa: CASSLRGNYGYTF
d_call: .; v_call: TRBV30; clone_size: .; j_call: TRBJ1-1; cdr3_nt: TGTGCCTGGAGGGAGAACATGAACACTGAAGCTTTCTTT; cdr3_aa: CAWRENMNTEAFF
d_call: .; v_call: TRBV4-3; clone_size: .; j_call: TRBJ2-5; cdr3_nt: TGCGCCAGCAGCCAAGATTGGTCCCAAACAGGGCAAGAGACCCAGTACTTC; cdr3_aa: CASSQDWSQTGQETQYF
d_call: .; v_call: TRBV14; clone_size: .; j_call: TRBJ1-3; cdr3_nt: TGTGCCAGCAGCCAAGAGCTGGCGGGACGGGTCTCTGGAAACACCATATATTTT; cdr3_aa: CASSQELAGRVSGNTIYF
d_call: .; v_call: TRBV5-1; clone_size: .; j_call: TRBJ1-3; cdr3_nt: TGCGCCAGCAGCGCCCTCGGGCTGCTGGACACCATATATTTT; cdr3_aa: CASSALGLLDTIYF
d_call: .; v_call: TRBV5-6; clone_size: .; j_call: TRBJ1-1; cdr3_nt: TGTGCCAGCAGCTTTTCAGGGTTAAACACTGAAGCTTTCTTT; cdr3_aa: CASSFSGLNTEAFF
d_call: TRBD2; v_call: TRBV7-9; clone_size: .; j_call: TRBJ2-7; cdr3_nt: TGTGCCAGCGGAATCGGGGGGGGCAAGTACTTC; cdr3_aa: CASGIGGGKYF
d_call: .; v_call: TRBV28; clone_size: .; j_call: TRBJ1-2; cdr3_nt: TGTGCCAGCAGTAAGGGGGGGGAGACCTTCTATGGCTACACCTTC; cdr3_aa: CASSKGGETFYGYTF
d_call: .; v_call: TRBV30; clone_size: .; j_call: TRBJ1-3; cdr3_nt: TGTGCCTGGAGTGCGGCCCCCGGCCTCGGGCGCTCTGGAAACACCATATATTTT; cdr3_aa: CAWSAAPGLGRSGNTIYF
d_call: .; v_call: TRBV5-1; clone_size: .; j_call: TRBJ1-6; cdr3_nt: TGCGCCAGCAGCCCGGGAGTTTATAATTCACCCCTCCACTTT; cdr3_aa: CASSPGVYNSPLHF
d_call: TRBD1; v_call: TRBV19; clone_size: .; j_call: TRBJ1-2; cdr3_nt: TGTGCCAGTAGTGGGACAGCCTTTAACTATGGCTACACCTTC; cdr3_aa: CASSGTAFNYGYTF
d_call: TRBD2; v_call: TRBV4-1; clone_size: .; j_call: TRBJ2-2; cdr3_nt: TGCGCCAGCAGCCAATTGCTAGCGGGCCCGAGAAACACCGGGGAGCTGTTTTTT; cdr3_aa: CASSQLLAGPRNTGELFF